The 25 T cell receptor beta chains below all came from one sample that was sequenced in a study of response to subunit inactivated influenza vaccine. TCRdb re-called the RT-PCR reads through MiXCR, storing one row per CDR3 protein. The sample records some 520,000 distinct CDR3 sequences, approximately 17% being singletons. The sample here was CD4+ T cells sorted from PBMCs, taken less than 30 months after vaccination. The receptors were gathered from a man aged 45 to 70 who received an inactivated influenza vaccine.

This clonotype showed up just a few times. CDR3 amino acids: CAISETRDYNEQFF. The CDR3 nucleotides read TGTGCCATCAGTGAGACACGGGATTACAATGAGCAGTTCTTC. The genes are TRBV10-3 and TRBJ2-1; TRBD2 might be the D (5 bases). The CDR3 loop spans 14 amino acids. The V gene lost 2 bases and the J gene lost 4 bases, with 9 bases spanning the gap. Germline-derived CDR1 and CDR2 are ENHRY and SYGVKD.

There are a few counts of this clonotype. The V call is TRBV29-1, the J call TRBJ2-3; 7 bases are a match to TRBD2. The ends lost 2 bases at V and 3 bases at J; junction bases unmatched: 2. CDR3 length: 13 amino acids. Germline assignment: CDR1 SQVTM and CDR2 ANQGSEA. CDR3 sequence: CSVESSGTDTQYF. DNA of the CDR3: TGCAGCGTTGAATCTAGCGGAACAGATACGCAGTATTTT.

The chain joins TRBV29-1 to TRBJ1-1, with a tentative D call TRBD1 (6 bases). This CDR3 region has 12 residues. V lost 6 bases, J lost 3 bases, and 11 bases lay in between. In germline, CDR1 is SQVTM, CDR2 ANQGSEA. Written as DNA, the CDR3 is TGCAGCGTGACAGGAATGGACACTGAAGCTTTCTTT. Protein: CSVTGMDTEAFF.

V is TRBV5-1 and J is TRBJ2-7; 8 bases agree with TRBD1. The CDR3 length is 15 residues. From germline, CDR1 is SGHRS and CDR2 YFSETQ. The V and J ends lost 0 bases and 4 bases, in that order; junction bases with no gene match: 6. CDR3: CASSLERTGSYEQYF. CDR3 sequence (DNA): TGCGCCAGCAGCTTGGAACGGACAGGGTCGTACGAGCAGTACTTC. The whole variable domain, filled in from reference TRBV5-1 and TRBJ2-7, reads KAGVTQTPRYLIKTRGQQVTLSCSPISGHRSVSWYQQTPGQGLQFLFEYFSETQRNKGNFPGRFSGRQFSNSRSEMNVSTLELGDSALYLCASSLERTGSYEQYFGPGTRLTVT.

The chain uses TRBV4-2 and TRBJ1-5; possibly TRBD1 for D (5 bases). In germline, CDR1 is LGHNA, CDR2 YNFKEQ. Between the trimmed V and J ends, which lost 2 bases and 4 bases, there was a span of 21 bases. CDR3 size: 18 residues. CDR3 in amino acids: CASSQFLSLVGTNQPQHF. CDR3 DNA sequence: TGTGCCAGCAGCCAATTTTTGTCTTTGGTCGGGACGAATCAGCCCCAGCATTTT.

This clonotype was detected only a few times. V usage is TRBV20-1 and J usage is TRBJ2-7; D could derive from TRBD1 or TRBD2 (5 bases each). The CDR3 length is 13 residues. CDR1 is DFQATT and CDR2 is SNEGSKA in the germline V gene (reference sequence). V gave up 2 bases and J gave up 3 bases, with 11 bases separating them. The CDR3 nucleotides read TGCAGTGCTAGACGGGGCAACTACTACGAGCAGTACTTC. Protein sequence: CSARRGNYYEQYF.

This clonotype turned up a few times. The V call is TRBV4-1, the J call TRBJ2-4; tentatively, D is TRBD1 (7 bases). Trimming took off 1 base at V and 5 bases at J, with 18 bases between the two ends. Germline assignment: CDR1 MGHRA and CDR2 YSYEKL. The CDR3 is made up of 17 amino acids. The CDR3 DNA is TGCGCCAGCAGCCAAGTTATTTCCCGGAGGGGGCAAAACATTCAGTACTTC. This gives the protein CASSQVISRRGQNIQYF.

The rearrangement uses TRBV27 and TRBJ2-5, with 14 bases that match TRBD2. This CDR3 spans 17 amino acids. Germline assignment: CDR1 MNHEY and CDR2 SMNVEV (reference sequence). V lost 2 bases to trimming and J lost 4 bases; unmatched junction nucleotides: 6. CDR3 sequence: CASSLRLAGGLGETQYF. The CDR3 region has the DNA TGTGCCAGCAGTTTACGACTAGCGGGGGGGCTGGGAGAGACCCAGTACTTC.

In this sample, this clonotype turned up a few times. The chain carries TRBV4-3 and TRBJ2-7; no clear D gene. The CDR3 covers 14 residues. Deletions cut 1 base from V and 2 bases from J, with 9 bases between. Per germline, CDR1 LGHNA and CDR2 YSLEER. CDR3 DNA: TGCGCCAGCAGCCAAGTCGTACGGGCCTACGAGCAGTACTTC. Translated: CASSQVVRAYEQYF.

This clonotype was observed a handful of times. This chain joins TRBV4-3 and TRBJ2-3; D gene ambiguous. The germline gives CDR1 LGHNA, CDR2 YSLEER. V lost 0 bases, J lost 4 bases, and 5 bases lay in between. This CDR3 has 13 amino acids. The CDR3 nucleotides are TGCGCCAGCAGCCAAGATTACGCAGATACGCAGTATTTT. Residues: CASSQDYADTQYF.

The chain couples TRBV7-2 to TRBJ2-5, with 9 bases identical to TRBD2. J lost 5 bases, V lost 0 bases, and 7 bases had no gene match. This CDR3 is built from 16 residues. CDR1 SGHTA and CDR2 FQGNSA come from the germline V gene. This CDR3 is CASSLASGGMGETQYF. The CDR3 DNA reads TGTGCCAGCAGCTTAGCTAGCGGGGGTATGGGTGAGACCCAGTACTTC. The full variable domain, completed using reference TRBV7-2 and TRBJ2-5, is GAGVSQSPSNKVTEKGKDVELRCDPISGHTALYWYRQSLGQGLEFLIYFQGNSAPDKSGLPSDRFSAERTGGSVSTLTIQRTQQEDSAVYLCASSLASGGMGETQYFGPGTRLLVL.

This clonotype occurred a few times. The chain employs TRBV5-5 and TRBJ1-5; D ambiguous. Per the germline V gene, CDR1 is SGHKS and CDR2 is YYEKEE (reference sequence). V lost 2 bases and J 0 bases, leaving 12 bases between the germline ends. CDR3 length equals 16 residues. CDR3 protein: CASSLKGLNSNQPQHF. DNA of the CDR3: TGTGCCAGCAGCTTAAAAGGGCTGAATAGCAATCAGCCCCAGCATTTT.

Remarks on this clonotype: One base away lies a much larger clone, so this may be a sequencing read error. This CDR3 is CATSRISGSSYNEQFF. Written as DNA, the CDR3 is TGTGCCACCAGCAGGATTAGCGGTAGCTCCTACAATGAGCAGTTCTTC. The genes are TRBV15 and TRBJ2-1; D may be TRBD2 (6 bases). Trimming left V 3 bases short and J 0 bases short, with 12 bases between. The CDR3 consists of 16 residues. Germline V gene lookup returns CDR1 LNHNV and CDR2 YYDKDF (reference sequence).

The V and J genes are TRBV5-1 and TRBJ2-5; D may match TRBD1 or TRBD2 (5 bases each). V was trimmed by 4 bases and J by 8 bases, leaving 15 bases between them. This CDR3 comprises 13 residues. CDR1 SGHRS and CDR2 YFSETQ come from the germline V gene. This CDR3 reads CASSPGRMNTQYF. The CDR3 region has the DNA TGCGCCAGCAGCCCGGGACGGATGAACACCCAGTACTTC.

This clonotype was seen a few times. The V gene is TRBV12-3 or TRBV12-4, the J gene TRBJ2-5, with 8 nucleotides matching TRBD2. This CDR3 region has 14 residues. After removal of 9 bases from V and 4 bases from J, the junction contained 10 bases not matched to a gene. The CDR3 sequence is CASQTSASSETQYF. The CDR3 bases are TGTGCCAGTCAGACTAGCGCGAGCTCAGAGACCCAGTACTTC.

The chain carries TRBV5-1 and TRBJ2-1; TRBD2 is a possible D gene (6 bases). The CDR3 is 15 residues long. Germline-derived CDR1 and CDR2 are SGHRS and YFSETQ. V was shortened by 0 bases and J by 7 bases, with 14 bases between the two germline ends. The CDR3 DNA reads TGCGCCAGCAGCTTGGATACAGGAGGGGTGAATGAGCAGTTCTTC. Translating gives CASSLDTGGVNEQFF.

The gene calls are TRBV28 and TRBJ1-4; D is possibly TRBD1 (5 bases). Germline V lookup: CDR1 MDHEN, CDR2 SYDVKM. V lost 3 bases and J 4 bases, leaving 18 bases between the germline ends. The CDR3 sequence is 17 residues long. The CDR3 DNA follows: TGTGCCAGCAGTTTGAGGTCGCTCGACAGACTTAATGAAAAACTGTTTTTT. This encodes CASSLRSLDRLNEKLFF.

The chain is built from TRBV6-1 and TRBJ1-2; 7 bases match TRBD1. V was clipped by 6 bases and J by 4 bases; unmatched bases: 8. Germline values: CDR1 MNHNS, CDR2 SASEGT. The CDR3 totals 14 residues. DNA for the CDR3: TGTGCCAGCAGCCGGATAGGGGGCACCTATGGCTACACCTTC. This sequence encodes CASSRIGGTYGYTF.

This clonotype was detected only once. The CDR3 sequence: CASSFDRVGYEQYF. The CDR3 DNA reads TGTGCCAGCAGCTTCGACAGGGTGGGGTACGAGCAGTACTTC. The chain has TRBV7-9 and TRBJ2-7; TRBD1 matches at 7 bases. This CDR3 contains 14 residues. V lost 3 bases, J lost 4 bases, and 6 bases stayed unmatched. The germline V gene has CDR1 SEHNR and CDR2 FQNEAQ (reference sequence).

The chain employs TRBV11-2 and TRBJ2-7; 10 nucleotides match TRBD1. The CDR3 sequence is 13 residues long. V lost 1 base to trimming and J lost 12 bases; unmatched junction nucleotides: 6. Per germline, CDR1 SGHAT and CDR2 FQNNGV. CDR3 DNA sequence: TGTGCCAGCAGCTTAGTCAACCGGGACAGGGGGTACTTC. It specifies CASSLVNRDRGYF.

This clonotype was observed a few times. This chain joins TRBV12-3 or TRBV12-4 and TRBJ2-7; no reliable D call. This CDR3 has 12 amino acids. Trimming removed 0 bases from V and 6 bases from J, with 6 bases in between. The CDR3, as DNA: TGTGCCAGCAGTTTAGCGGTGCCCGAGCAGTACTTC. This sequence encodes CASSLAVPEQYF.

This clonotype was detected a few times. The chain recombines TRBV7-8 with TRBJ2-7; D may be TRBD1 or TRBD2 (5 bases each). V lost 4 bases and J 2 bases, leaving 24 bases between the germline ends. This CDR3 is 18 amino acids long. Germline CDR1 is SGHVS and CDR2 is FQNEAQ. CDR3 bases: TGTGCCAGCAGCTCGACGGGGATCTCCGGGACGGCAGCCTACGAGCAGTACTTC. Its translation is CASSSTGISGTAAYEQYF.

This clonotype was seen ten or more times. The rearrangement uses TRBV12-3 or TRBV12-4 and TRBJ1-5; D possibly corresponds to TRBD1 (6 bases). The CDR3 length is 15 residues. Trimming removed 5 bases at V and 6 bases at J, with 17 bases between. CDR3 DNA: TGTGCCAGCAGTCCTGGGTCCGGAGGGGGTCAGCCCCAGCATTTT. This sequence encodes CASSPGSGGGQPQHF.

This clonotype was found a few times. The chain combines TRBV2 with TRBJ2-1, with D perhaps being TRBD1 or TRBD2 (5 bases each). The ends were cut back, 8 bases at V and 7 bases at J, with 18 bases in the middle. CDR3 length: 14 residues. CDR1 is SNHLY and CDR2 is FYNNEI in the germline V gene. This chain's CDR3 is CASRPGTVTNEQFF. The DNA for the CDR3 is TGTGCCAGCCGTCCTGGGACGGTGACGAATGAGCAGTTCTTC.

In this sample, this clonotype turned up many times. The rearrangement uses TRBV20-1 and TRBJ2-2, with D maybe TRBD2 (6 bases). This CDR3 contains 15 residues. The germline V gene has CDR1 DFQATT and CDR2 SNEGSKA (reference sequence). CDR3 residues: CSERVLDINTGELFF. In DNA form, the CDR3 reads TGCAGCGAGCGGGTTCTCGACATTAACACCGGGGAGCTGTTTTTT.